The T cell receptor beta chain under discussion was sequenced for a study of T cell repertoires in cytomegalovirus infection. Study information: The authors relied on CMV epitopes, both recently identified HLA-C-restricted and well-studied HLA-B-restricted. TCR beta signatures that were public indicated CMV infection and matching HLA type. Study-wide points: It was HLA-C-restricted CMV-specific TCR beta clonotypes that dominated the response ex vivo. Carriage of CMV together with the relevant HLA was identifiable through cumulative public TCR beta family frequency.

TCRdb re-derived calls from the reads in MiXCR, one entry per CDR3 protein. The sample yields 700,000 to 950,000 distinct CDR3 sequences, about 33% seen once. There are 15 residues in the CDR3. Germline loops: CDR1 SEHNR, CDR2 FQNEAQ (reference sequence). V dropped 2 bases and J dropped 1 base, with 11 bases sitting between them. This clonotype was seen more than once but under ten times. Antigen specificity is unknown. V is TRBV7-9 and J is TRBJ2-5; D remains ambiguous. Source: cultured CD8+ T cells from PBMCs, taken from culture after CMV antigen stimulation. The clonotype was recovered from a human donor in good health (CMV status not recorded). Some clones in this sample may be carry-over from other donors' samples. CDR3 region: CASSLTRRSQETQYF. The CDR3 DNA reads as TGTGCCAGCAGCTTAACCAGGCGTAGCCAAGAGACCCAGTACTTC.